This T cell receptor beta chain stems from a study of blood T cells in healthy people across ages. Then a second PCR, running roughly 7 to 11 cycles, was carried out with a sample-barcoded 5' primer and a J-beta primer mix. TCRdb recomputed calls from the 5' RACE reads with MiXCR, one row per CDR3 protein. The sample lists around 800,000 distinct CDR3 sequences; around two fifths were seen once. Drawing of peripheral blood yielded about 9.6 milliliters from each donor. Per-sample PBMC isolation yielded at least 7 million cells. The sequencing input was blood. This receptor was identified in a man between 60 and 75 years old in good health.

The CDR3, as DNA: TGTGCCAGCAGCAAATCGAATGAGCAGTTCTTC. It encodes CASSKSNEQFF. The V gene is TRBV21-1, the J gene TRBJ2-1. TRBV21-1 is reported as a pseudogene. The CDR3 extends over 11 amino acids.